This T cell receptor (beta chain) was retrieved from a study of T cells after yellow fever vaccination. V shed 0 bases and J 1 base; nucleotides not matched to a gene: 9. The germline CDR1 and CDR2 sequences are LGHNA and YSLEER. The CDR3 is made up of 18 amino acids. MiXCR, run by TCRdb on the 5' RACE reads, gives a single entry per CDR3 protein. The sample gives hundreds of thousands of distinct CDR3 sequences, roughly 8.3% of which show up once; approximately 18% is in the top ten. The study, taken as a whole, reports: Clones that expanded after primary vaccination mostly reappeared after the booster (96% CD4, 88% CD8).

Details on this clonotype: Antigen: not known.

Specimen: PBMCs, collected more than 35 days after the first yellow fever vaccination. This receptor was obtained from a man younger than 35 who received the YFV17D yellow fever vaccine. The V call is TRBV4-3, the J call TRBJ2-1; TRBD2 matches 7 bases. CDR3: CASSQDFAQRGSYNEQFF. CDR3 DNA sequence: TGCGCCAGCAGCCAAGATTTCGCCCAGCGGGGATCCTACAATGAGCAGTTCTTC.